These 4 T cell receptor beta chains share one sample of origin, sequenced in a study of T cells in Graves' hyperthyroidism and ophthalmopathy. RNA transcripts gave rise to amplified TCR beta CDR3 regions. Using the HTBI primer set, a first-round RT-PCR was run on the TCR CDR3. One entry per CDR3 protein, called by TCRdb with MiXCR from the multiplex PCR reads. The data hold 600,000 to 700,000 distinct CDR3 sequences, with about 45% observed a single time. The sequencing input was peripheral blood or thyroid tissue (not recorded which). The source is an adult man with Graves' disease, either hyperthyroidism or ophthalmopathy (not recorded which).

In DNA, the CDR3 is TGCAGTGCTAGAGACATCAGAGTGAACACTGAAGCTTTCTTT. Its protein product is CSARDIRVNTEAFF. The V gene is TRBV20-1, the J gene TRBJ1-1; D gene unclear. The CDR3 spans 14 residues. Germline CDR1 is DFQATT and CDR2 is SNEGSKA (reference sequence). Trimming took off 0 bases at V and 0 bases at J, with 8 bases between the two ends.

V usage is TRBV12-3 or TRBV12-4 and J usage is TRBJ1-1; the D gene is possibly TRBD1 (5 bases). The CDR3 extends over 14 amino acids. Between the trimmed V and J ends, which lost 7 bases and 2 bases, there was a span of 14 bases. This CDR3 reads CASNRRGINTEAFF. CDR3 sequence (DNA): TGTGCCAGCAATAGAAGGGGCATTAACACTGAAGCTTTCTTT.

This clonotype came up many times. This sequence joins TRBV2 and TRBJ1-2, with 9 nucleotides matching TRBD1. The CDR3 runs to 13 residues. V gave up 6 bases and J gave up 3 bases; unmatched junction bases: 2. The germline V gene encodes CDR1 SNHLY and CDR2 FYNNEI. Written as DNA, the CDR3 is TGTGCCAGCAGGGACAGGGGAGACTATGGCTACACCTTC. Protein product: CASRDRGDYGYTF.

This clonotype was picked up many times. The V gene is TRBV25-1, the J gene TRBJ2-6; no clear D gene. Germline V gene data show CDR1 as MGHDK and CDR2 as SYGVNS. The CDR3 spans 15 residues. Trimming took 3 bases from V and 2 from J, leaving 8 bases between them. The CDR3 DNA reads TGTGCCAGCAGTGACCGGTTCGCTGGGGCCAACGTCCTGACTTTC. It codes for CASSDRFAGANVLTF.